This is a list of T cell receptor beta chains from one sample in a study of cytomegalovirus exposure and HLA in healthy donors. TCRdb keeps only in-frame clones here, not all; method: immunoSEQ multiplex PCR. The sample consists of about 140,000 clones, 55% to 75% of them appearing once. Sequenced sample: PBMCs. Receptor source: a man aged 45-60 years in good health and CMV-seropositive. Both conserved end residues are part of each CDR3. Each record gives: CDR3 DNA, CDR3 protein, J gene, V gene, clone size, D gene. D genes are given only for firm matches. Size is omitted from some rows. Given values are once, few, many or a class for expanded clones.

cdr3_nt: TGCAGCGTTGAAGATACGAGGGCCTCAAGGTTTACAGATACGCAGTATTTT
cdr3_aa: CSVEDTRASRFTDTQYF
j_call: TRBJ2-3
v_call: TRBV29-1
clone_size: NA
d_call: NA

cdr3_nt: TGTGCCAGCAGTTACTCTCTCACACGGAGCGGGGAGCTGTTTTTT
cdr3_aa: CASSYSLTRSGELFF
j_call: TRBJ2-2
v_call: TRBV6-5
clone_size: NA
d_call: NA

cdr3_nt: TGTGCCAGCAGGCAGCGACAGAGCACAGATACGCAGTATTTT
cdr3_aa: CASRQRQSTDTQYF
j_call: TRBJ2-3
v_call: TRBV6-5
clone_size: NA
d_call: NA

cdr3_nt: TGTGCCAGCAGTGAATCCGGTTACGAGCAGTACTTC
cdr3_aa: CASSESGYEQYF
j_call: TRBJ2-7
v_call: TRBV6-1
clone_size: NA
d_call: NA

cdr3_nt: TGTGCCATCAGTGGAGACCCGACGGGGACTGAAGCTTTCTTT
cdr3_aa: CAISGDPTGTEAFF
j_call: TRBJ1-1
v_call: TRBV10-3
clone_size: NA
d_call: NA

cdr3_nt: TGCGCCAGCAGCCCAGGACTAGGTGGGGATGAGCAGTTCTTC
cdr3_aa: CASSPGLGGDEQFF
j_call: TRBJ2-1
v_call: TRBV5-1
clone_size: NA
d_call: TRBD2

cdr3_nt: TGTGCCAGCAGCACGCGGACTAGCGGCCGCGCCGGGGAGCTGTTTTTT
cdr3_aa: CASSTRTSGRAGELFF
j_call: TRBJ2-2
v_call: TRBV7-2
clone_size: few
d_call: TRBD2

cdr3_nt: TGCAGCTATACAGGCGGTCAAGACACCGGGGAGCTGTTTTTT
cdr3_aa: CSYTGGQDTGELFF
j_call: TRBJ2-2
v_call: TRBV29-1
clone_size: NA
d_call: NA

cdr3_nt: TGTGCCAGCAGTTACACGACAGGGATGATCCACGAGCAGTACTTC
cdr3_aa: CASSYTTGMIHEQYF
j_call: TRBJ2-7
v_call: TRBV6-5
clone_size: NA
d_call: TRBD1

cdr3_nt: TGCGCCAGCAGCCCCCAGGGAAACACTGAAGCTTTCTTT
cdr3_aa: CASSPQGNTEAFF
j_call: TRBJ1-1
v_call: TRBV5-1
clone_size: NA
d_call: NA

cdr3_nt: TGCGCCAGCAGCCCACTCGGGACTAGCGCAGATACGCAGTATTTT
cdr3_aa: CASSPLGTSADTQYF
j_call: TRBJ2-3
v_call: TRBV5-1
clone_size: few
d_call: TRBD2

cdr3_nt: TGTGCCAGCAGCGCTTCGGACAGCACTAATGAAAAACTGTTTTTT
cdr3_aa: CASSASDSTNEKLFF
j_call: TRBJ1-4
v_call: TRBV11-3
clone_size: medium-sized
d_call: NA

cdr3_nt: TGTTCCAGCAGCTTGCTTACAGGGGCGTCCTACGAGCAGTACTTC
cdr3_aa: CSSSLLTGASYEQYF
j_call: TRBJ2-7
v_call: TRBV7-9
clone_size: NA
d_call: TRBD1

cdr3_nt: TGCGCCAGCAGCTTGTCGTGGGAACGGGGAGCTTTCTTT
cdr3_aa: CASSLSWERGAFF
j_call: TRBJ1-1
v_call: TRBV5-1
clone_size: few
d_call: NA

cdr3_nt: TGTGCCAGCAGTGAACTCCCTTACGGGGGGCAGTACTTC
cdr3_aa: CASSELPYGGQYF
j_call: TRBJ2-7
v_call: TRBV6-1
clone_size: NA
d_call: NA

cdr3_nt: TGTGCCAGTACCCAATGGGGCGGTGACTATGGCTACACCTTC
cdr3_aa: CASTQWGGDYGYTF
j_call: TRBJ1-2
v_call: TRBV19
clone_size: NA
d_call: NA

cdr3_nt: TGTGCCAGCAGGCAGCGCGGGGGCCTCGATGAGCAGTTCTTC
cdr3_aa: CASRQRGGLDEQFF
j_call: TRBJ2-1
v_call: TRBV6-1
clone_size: NA
d_call: NA

cdr3_nt: TGCGCCAGCAGCTCCCAACAGGGGGGCACTGAAGCTTTCTTT
cdr3_aa: CASSSQQGGTEAFF
j_call: TRBJ1-1
v_call: TRBV5-1
clone_size: NA
d_call: TRBD1

cdr3_nt: TGTGCCAGCAGTCGCGAAGGACAGAACACTGAAGCTTTCTTT
cdr3_aa: CASSREGQNTEAFF
j_call: TRBJ1-1
v_call: TRBV6-6
clone_size: NA
d_call: NA

cdr3_nt: TGTGCCAGCTCAGCCCTGGACAGGGGGCACGAAGCTTTCTTT
cdr3_aa: CASSALDRGHEAFF
j_call: TRBJ1-1
v_call: TRBV18
clone_size: NA
d_call: TRBD1